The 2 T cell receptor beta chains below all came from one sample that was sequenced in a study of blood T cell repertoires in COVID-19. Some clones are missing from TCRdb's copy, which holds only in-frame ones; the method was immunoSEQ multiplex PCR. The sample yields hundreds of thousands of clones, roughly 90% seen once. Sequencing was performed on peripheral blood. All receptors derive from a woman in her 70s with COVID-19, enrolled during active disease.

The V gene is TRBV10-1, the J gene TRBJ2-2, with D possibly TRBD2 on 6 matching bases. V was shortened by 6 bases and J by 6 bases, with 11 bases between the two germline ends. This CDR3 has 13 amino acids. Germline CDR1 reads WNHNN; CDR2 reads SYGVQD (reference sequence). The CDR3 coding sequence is TGCGCCAGCAGGGAGGGAGGCGCCGGGGAGCTGTTTTTT. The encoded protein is CASREGGAGELFF.

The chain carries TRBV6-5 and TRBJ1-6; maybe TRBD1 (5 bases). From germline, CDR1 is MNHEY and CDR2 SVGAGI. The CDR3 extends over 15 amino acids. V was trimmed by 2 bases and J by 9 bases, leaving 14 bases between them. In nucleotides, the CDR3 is TGTGCCAGCAGTTACCAGGGTACGATGGGTTCACCCCTCCACTTT. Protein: CASSYQGTMGSPLHF.